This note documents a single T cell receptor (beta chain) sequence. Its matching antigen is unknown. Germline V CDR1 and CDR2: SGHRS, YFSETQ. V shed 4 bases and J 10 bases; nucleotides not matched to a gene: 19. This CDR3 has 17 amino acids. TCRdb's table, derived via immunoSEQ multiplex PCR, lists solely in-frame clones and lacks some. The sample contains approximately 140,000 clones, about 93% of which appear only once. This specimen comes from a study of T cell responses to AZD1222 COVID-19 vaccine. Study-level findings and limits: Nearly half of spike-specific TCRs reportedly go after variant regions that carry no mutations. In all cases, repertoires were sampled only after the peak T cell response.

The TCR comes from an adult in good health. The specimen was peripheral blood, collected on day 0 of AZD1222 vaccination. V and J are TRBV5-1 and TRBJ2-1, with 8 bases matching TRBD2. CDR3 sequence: CASSTIGWGSGGREQFF. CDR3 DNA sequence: TGCGCCAGCAGCACCATCGGCTGGGGCAGCGGGGGAAGGGAGCAGTTCTTC.